This T cell receptor (beta chain) was identified during a study of blood T cells in healthy people across ages. With a J-beta primer mix and a sample-barcoded 5' primer, a second PCR ran about 7 to 11 cycles. Every single cDNA molecule received a tag from a template-switch adaptor with 12 random nucleotides. Via MiXCR, TCRdb re-called the 5' RACE reads, giving one row per CDR3 protein. The sample lists some 1,800,000 distinct CDR3 sequences, roughly two fifths occurring once. A note on this clonotype: Its specificity is unknown.

General study points: With unsorted PBMCs, a conclusive comparison of naive versus antigen-experienced cells was not possible.

The CDR3 is made up of 17 amino acids. Trimming took off 4 bases at V and 2 bases at J, with 20 bases between the two ends. CDR1 is SGHTA, CDR2 FQGNSA, per germline. This sequence was found in a human donor in good health. The specimen was blood. J is TRBJ1-1 and V is TRBV7-2; D may be TRBD1 (6 bases). CDR3 amino acids: CASSYPSSGATNTEAFF. Here the CDR3 DNA reads TGTGCCAGCAGCTATCCTTCATCAGGGGCTACAAACACTGAAGCTTTCTTT.